Listed below are T cell receptor beta chains from one sample, sequenced in a study of metastatic and nonmetastatic thyroid tumors. Using MiXCR, TCRdb reanalyzed the PCR reads. The data contain under 35,000 clones, around 25% of them singletons. The material sequenced was blood. The source of these receptors is a female donor with papillary thyroid cancer or a benign thyroid nodule (not recorded which). Some clones in this sample may be carry-over from other donors' samples. Both conserved end residues are part of each CDR3. The order of the fields is clone size, D gene, CDR3 length, J gene, V gene, CDR3 protein, CDR3 DNA. A D gene is named only where the DNA matches it firmly. The size field is filled for only some rows; it gives once, few, many or a size class.

clone size: medium-sized
D gene: TRBD2
CDR3 length: 18
J gene: TRBJ2-3
V gene: TRBV6-6
CDR3 protein: CASSYSRQMTSGRNTQYF
CDR3 DNA: TGTGCCAGCAGTTACTCCCGTCAAATGACTAGCGGGAGGAATACGCAGTATTTT

clone size: NA
D gene: NA
CDR3 length: 14
J gene: TRBJ1-6
V gene: TRBV30
CDR3 protein: CAWSIDRGNSPLHF
CDR3 DNA: TGTGCCTGGAGTATTGATCGAGGGAATTCACCCCTCCACTTT

clone size: many
D gene: NA
CDR3 length: 13
J gene: TRBJ2-3
V gene: TRBV12-3/TRBV12-4
CDR3 protein: CASSQQNTDTQYF
CDR3 DNA: TGTGCCAGCAGCCAACAAAATACAGATACGCAGTATTTT

clone size: NA
D gene: TRBD2
CDR3 length: 16
J gene: TRBJ2-7
V gene: TRBV3-1
CDR3 protein: CASSPDSSGRAYEQCF
CDR3 DNA: TGTGCAAGCAGCCCCGATTCTAGCGGGAGGGCCTACGAGCAGTGCTTC

clone size: NA
D gene: TRBD2
CDR3 length: 16
J gene: TRBJ2-1
V gene: TRBV11-2
CDR3 protein: CASSSHWTSDYNEQFF
CDR3 DNA: TGTGCCAGCAGCTCGCACTGGACTAGCGACTACAATGAGCAGTTCTTC

clone size: medium-sized
D gene: NA
CDR3 length: 15
J gene: TRBJ1-6
V gene: TRBV28
CDR3 protein: CASSFMGFSNSPLHF
CDR3 DNA: TGTGCCAGCAGTTTCATGGGGTTTTCGAATTCACCCCTCCACTTT

clone size: NA
D gene: NA
CDR3 length: 16
J gene: TRBJ1-2
V gene: TRBV10-3
CDR3 protein: CAISKSSLARVRGHTF
CDR3 DNA: TGTGCCATCAGTAAGTCATCATTGGCCAGGGTGCGTGGCCACACCTTC

clone size: many
D gene: TRBD2
CDR3 length: 15
J gene: TRBJ2-1
V gene: TRBV5-6
CDR3 protein: CASSYTSGRINEQFF
CDR3 DNA: TGTGCCAGCAGCTACACTAGCGGGAGGATCAATGAGCAGTTCTTC

clone size: once
D gene: NA
CDR3 length: 14
J gene: TRBJ2-7
V gene: TRBV20-1
CDR3 protein: CSARFSEEGYEQYF
CDR3 DNA: TGCAGTGCTAGGTTCTCGGAAGAGGGTTACGAGCAGTACTTC

clone size: many
D gene: NA
CDR3 length: 15
J gene: TRBJ2-3
V gene: TRBV11-2
CDR3 protein: CASSPQGGVRDTQYF
CDR3 DNA: TGTGCCAGCAGCCCCCAGGGGGGAGTGCGAGATACGCAGTATTTT

clone size: NA
D gene: NA
CDR3 length: 15
J gene: TRBJ2-6
V gene: TRBV19
CDR3 protein: CASIPQVPGANVLTF
CDR3 DNA: TGTGCCAGTATTCCCCAGGTGCCTGGGGCCAACGTCCTGACTTTC

clone size: few
D gene: NA
CDR3 length: 16
J gene: TRBJ2-6
V gene: TRBV28
CDR3 protein: CASSSLQGSGANVLTF
CDR3 DNA: TGTGCCAGCAGTTCACTACAGGGTTCTGGGGCCAACGTCCTGACTTTC

clone size: many
D gene: TRBD1
CDR3 length: 14
J gene: TRBJ2-4
V gene: TRBV28
CDR3 protein: CASSSTGVKNIQYF
CDR3 DNA: TGTGCCAGCAGTTCGACAGGGGTCAAAAACATTCAGTACTTC